The 13 T cell receptor delta chains listed next were all sequenced from one sample in a study of gamma-delta T cells after stem cell transplantation. With CATT, TCRdb re-called clones from the RT-PCR reads. Among around 2,000 delta-chain clones listed, less than 4.5% were seen once. What was sequenced was gamma-delta T cells. The receptors were gathered from a human donor. It is not recorded whose cells these are; they may come from a transplant donor.

Sample share makes this clone medium-sized. A clone one base away is much larger, so this may be a read error. V is TRAV29/DV5 and J is TRDJ1; 9 bases line up with TRDD3. V shed 0 bases, J shed 0 bases, and the junction held 27 bases outside the gene matches. Germline assignment: CDR1 NSMFDY and CDR2 ISSIKDK. The CDR3 sequence is 23 residues long. The CDR3: CAASVASYPLGDGGFLNTDKLIF. CDR3 nucleotides: TGTGCAGCAAGCGTGGCTTCCTATCCCCTGGGGGATGGCGGTTTCCTTAACACCGATAAACTCATCTTT.

For this clone: This may be a read error: a much more frequent sequence differs by one nucleotide. Other nucleotide sequences from this sample produce the same CDR3. J is TRDJ1 and V is TRDV2; 13 bases are shared with TRDD3. Looked up from germline, CDR1 is GEAIGNYY and CDR2 is EKD. This CDR3 contains 20 residues. The CDR3 coding sequence is TGTGCCTGCGACACCGTCGTACTGGGGGATACGGGGATTCGGACCGATAAACTCATCTTT. Its protein is CACDTVVLGDTGIRTDKLIF.

This clone was seen a few times. A much larger clone differs by one base, so this may be a read error. The chain joins TRDV2 to TRDJ2, with 8 bases lining up with TRDD3. Germline V gene lookup returns CDR1 GEAIGNYY and CDR2 EKD. The CDR3 length is 14 residues. J gave up 5 bases and V 6 bases, and 7 bases lay outside the gene matches. The CDR3 sequence is CACNRVGDTAQLFF. The DNA for the CDR3 is TGTGCCTGTAACAGAGTGGGGGATACAGCACAACTCTTCTTT.

The chain uses TRDV2 and TRDJ1; D unresolved. The V and J ends lost 0 bases and 3 bases respectively, with 19 bases between them. This CDR3 is 17 amino acids long. The germline V gene encodes CDR1 GEAIGNYY and CDR2 EKD. This CDR3 is CACDTVAGSKGADKLIF. CDR3 bases: TGTGCCTGTGACACCGTTGCTGGCTCCAAAGGCGCCGATAAACTCATCTTT.

By sample share, this clone is medium-sized (0.01 to 0.1%). The genes are TRDV1 and TRDJ1; 12 bases are shared with TRDD3. The length of the CDR3 is 21 residues. Trimming cost V 2 bases and J 10 bases; bases outside gene matches: 26. Germline lookup yields CDR1 TSWWSYY and CDR2 QGS. CDR3 in amino acids: CALGEVSFLPTWLGDTRRLIF. The CDR3 DNA reads TGTGCTCTTGGGGAAGTCTCATTTCTTCCTACGTGGCTGGGGGATACGCGTAGACTCATCTTT.

This clone is labeled medium-sized (0.01 to 0.1%). This chain connects TRDV2 to TRDJ1; the match to TRDD3 covers 9 bases. This CDR3 comprises 22 residues. J lost 4 bases, V lost 0 bases, and 26 bases had no gene match. CDR1 and CDR2 (germline): GEAIGNYY, EKD. CDR3 region: CACDTVVPPQDPTGGPLDKLIF. In DNA form, the CDR3 reads TGTGCCTGTGACACCGTCGTGCCCCCTCAGGACCCTACTGGGGGACCTCTCGATAAACTCATCTTT.

Regarding this clone: A much larger clonotype is one base distant, so this may be a read error. Other DNA sequences in this specimen translate into the identical CDR3. J is TRDJ1 and V is TRDV2, with 12 bases matching TRDD3. Germline V gives CDR1 GEAIGNYY, CDR2 EKD. There are 15 residues in the CDR3. CDR3: CACDSVLGDTKGLIF. The DNA of the CDR3 is TGTGCCTGTGACTCAGTACTGGGGGATACAAAGGGGCTCATCTTC.

Of note for this clone: A mismatch at residue 16 separates the TCRdb protein from the translated DNA, so the protein presented here was translated from the DNA. The DNA for the CDR3 is TGTGCCTGTGACACCCTGAGCCGTACTGGGGGGCTTAGCTCCTGGGGCACCCGACAGATGTTTTTC. Its translation: CACDTLSRTGGLSSWGTRQMFF. V gene TRDV2 combines with J gene TRDJ3, with TRDD3 matching over 8 bases. The CDR3 totals 22 residues. CDR1 is GEAIGNYY, CDR2 EKD, per germline.

Concerning this clone itself: A far larger clone is off by one base, so a read error is likely. In the same sample, other DNA sequences code for this CDR3. The V and J genes are TRDV1 and TRDJ1; D remains unclear. Germline V gene lookup returns CDR1 TSWWSYY and CDR2 QGS. Trimming stripped 3 bases from V and 0 bases from J, with 32 bases between. This CDR3 region has 22 residues. CDR3 in amino acids: CALGDLRLVWFDTPDYTDKLIF. CDR3 sequence (DNA): TGTGCTCTTGGGGACTTACGGCTGGTTTGGTTTGACACCCCCGACTACACCGATAAACTCATCTTT.

This clone is medium-sized in the sample. This chain connects TRDV2 to TRDJ1, with 12 bases fitting TRDD3. Germline CDR1 reads GEAIGNYY; CDR2 reads EKD. V shed 2 bases and J 0 bases; nucleotides not matched to a gene: 18. This CDR3 comprises 21 residues. The CDR3 coding sequence is TGTGCCTGTGACAGCGTAAGACGACTGGGGGATACCCGGCCGTACACCGATAAACTCATCTTT. This encodes CACDSVRRLGDTRPYTDKLIF.

This clone was seen more than once but under ten times. The translation of this DNA and the TCRdb protein of a much larger clone differ at residue 12, probably owing to a read error; the protein shown here is translated from the DNA. The rearrangement links TRDV2 to TRDJ1; D is perhaps TRDD3 (5 bases). This CDR3 region has 18 residues. V dropped 0 bases and J dropped 1 base, with 20 bases sitting between them. CDR1 is GEAIGNYY, CDR2 EKD, per germline. CDR3 DNA sequence: TGTGCCTGTGACACCGTTAGCATTATGGGGAGCAGCACCGATAAACTCATCTTT. It yields the protein CACDTVSIMGSSTDKLIF.

Comments on this clone: Compared with germline, one end of the junction differs, possibly owing to a read error. The V call is TRDV3, the J call TRDJ1; no definite D call. The CDR3 has 15 amino acids. The germline gives CDR1 TVYSNPD, CDR2 GDNSRS (reference sequence). CDR3 residues: CALEAPISHADRLIF. The CDR3 region has the DNA TGTGCCCTTGAGGCCCCTATATCCCACGCCGATAGACTCATCTTT.

Points on this clone: The TCRdb record carries a much larger clone's protein, which differs from this DNA's translation at residue 3; a read error is the likely cause, and the protein listed here is the DNA translation. The V gene is TRDV2, the J gene TRDJ1; 10 bases line up with TRDD3. Germline-derived CDR1 and CDR2 are GEAIGNYY and EKD. The length of the CDR3 is 18 residues. For the CDR3, the DNA is TGTGCCCGTGACACCCTCTATACTGGGGGATCCTACACCGATAAACTCATCTTT. Amino acids: CARDTLYTGGSYTDKLIF.